What follows is one TCR beta chain and its context. The antigen is undetermined. Method: immunoSEQ multiplex PCR; TCRdb's copy keeps in-frame clones and lacks some. In the table there are 35,000 to 50,000 clones, around nine tenths of which are singletons. The data derive from a study of cytomegalovirus exposure and HLA in healthy donors. Whole-study results and caveats: The authors enumerated around 150 TCR beta chains as linked to cytomegalovirus. Most TCR sequences proved rare, with some public TCRs found in many donors. Per published reports, the classifier diagnosed cytomegalovirus status with high specificity and sensitivity. As confirmed in vitro, three CMV-associated chains were specific for CMV antigens.

The origin of this receptor is a man aged 18 to 35 in good health and CMV-seronegative. The sample taken for sequencing was PBMCs.

CDR3: CASSYMETAFF. The CDR3 DNA follows: TGTGCCAGCAGTTACATGGAGACGGCTTTCTTT. V usage is TRBV6-5 and J usage is TRBJ1-1; D gene uncertain. V dropped 2 bases and J dropped 11 bases, with 9 bases sitting between them. Germline CDR1 MNHEY, CDR2 SVGAGI. This CDR3 has 11 residues.